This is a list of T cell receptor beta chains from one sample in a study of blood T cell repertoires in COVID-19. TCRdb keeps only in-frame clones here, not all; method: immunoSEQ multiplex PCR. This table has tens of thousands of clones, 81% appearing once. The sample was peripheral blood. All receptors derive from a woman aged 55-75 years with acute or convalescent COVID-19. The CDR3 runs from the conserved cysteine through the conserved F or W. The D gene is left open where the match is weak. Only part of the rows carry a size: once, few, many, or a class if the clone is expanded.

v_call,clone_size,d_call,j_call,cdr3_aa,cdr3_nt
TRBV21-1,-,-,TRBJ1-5,CASSNLAYSNQPQHF,TGTGCCAGCAGCAACCTGGCTTATAGCAATCAGCCCCAGCATTTT
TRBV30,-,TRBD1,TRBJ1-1,CASRQGLNTEAFF,TGTGCCTCCCGACAGGGACTGAACACTGAAGCTTTCTTT
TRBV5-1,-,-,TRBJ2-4,CASSLILGSSGNIQYF,TGCGCCAGCAGCTTGATACTGGGGAGTAGTGGAAACATTCAGTACTTC
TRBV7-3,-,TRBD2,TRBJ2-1,CASSLSRGGAASSYNEQFF,TGTGCCAGCAGCTTATCCCGCGGGGGGGCCGCGAGCTCCTACAATGAGCAGTTCTTC
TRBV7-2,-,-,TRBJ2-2,CASSLATGYTGELFF,TGTGCCAGCAGCTTAGCGACAGGATACACCGGGGAGCTGTTTTTT
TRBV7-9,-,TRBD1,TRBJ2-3,CASSPTMGQGSTDTQYF,TGTGCCAGCAGCCCTACAATGGGACAGGGGAGCACAGATACGCAGTATTTT
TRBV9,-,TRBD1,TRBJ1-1,CASSGGQGNSRTEAFF,TGTGCCAGCAGCGGGGGACAGGGCAATTCCAGGACTGAAGCTTTCTTT
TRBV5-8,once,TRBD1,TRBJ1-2,CASSPPGTGQLYGYTF,TGTGCCAGCAGCCCTCCCGGGACAGGGCAGCTCTATGGCTACACCTTC
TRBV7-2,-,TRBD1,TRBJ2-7,CASSPGQGKLYF,TGTGCCAGCAGCCCTGGACAGGGGAAACTGTACTTC
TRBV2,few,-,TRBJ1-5,CASSHFRDTNQPQHF,TGTGCCAGCAGCCATTTCCGGGACACCAATCAGCCCCAGCATTTT